These T cell receptor beta chains were read from a single sample in a study of blood T cell repertoires in COVID-19. TCRdb keeps only in-frame clones here, not all; method: immunoSEQ multiplex PCR. The data contain 35,000 to 40,000 clones, roughly 90% of them singletons. What was sequenced was peripheral blood. These receptors originate from a man aged 70 or older with acute or convalescent COVID-19. CDR3s include the opening cysteine and the closing phenylalanine or tryptophan. Rows may omit the clone size; those that give it use once, few, many or a size class.

clone_size v_call cdr3_aa
few TRBV10-3 CAISPGLAGKSSTDTQYF
- TRBV7-9 CASSSRLAGSDNEQFF
- TRBV5-1 CASSSARQNSPLHF
- TRBV12-5 CASGSGQGNTEAFF
few TRBV9 CASTGGGQAYNEQFF
- TRBV9 CASSVGTSGSTDTQYF
- TRBV29-1 CSVKVRLLYNEQFF
- TRBV7-9 CASSSGVPLDNEQFF
- TRBV9 CASSVAPYNSPLHF
once TRBV6-2/TRBV6-3 CASSLSGVGYEQYF
- TRBV2 CASGRTYYGYTF
- TRBV18 CASSLTSGSYNEQFF
- TRBV4-3 CASSQGLAGVTDTQYF
- TRBV18 CASSEGASNQPQHF
once TRBV5-6 CASSLDGSGANVLTF